The source of this TCR beta chain is a study of T cell responses to AZD1222 COVID-19 vaccine. Trimming removed 0 bases at V and 13 bases at J, with 10 bases between. Germline-derived CDR1 and CDR2 are MNHEY and SVGEGT. The CDR3 is 12 amino acids. Repertoires were generated with immunoSEQ multiplex PCR, while TCRdb's copy carries only in-frame clones and drops some. The sample records 250,000 to 300,000 clones, 94% being singletons. The material was peripheral blood, obtained 28 days after the second AZD1222 dose. The chain uses TRBV6-2 or TRBV6-3 and TRBJ2-1; the D gene is possibly TRBD1 (7 bases). This receptor was taken from an adult who received the AZD1222 COVID-19 vaccine. The CDR3 loop is CASSYSQGGQFF. As DNA, the CDR3 is TGTGCCAGCAGTTACTCCCAGGGGGGTCAGTTCTTC.